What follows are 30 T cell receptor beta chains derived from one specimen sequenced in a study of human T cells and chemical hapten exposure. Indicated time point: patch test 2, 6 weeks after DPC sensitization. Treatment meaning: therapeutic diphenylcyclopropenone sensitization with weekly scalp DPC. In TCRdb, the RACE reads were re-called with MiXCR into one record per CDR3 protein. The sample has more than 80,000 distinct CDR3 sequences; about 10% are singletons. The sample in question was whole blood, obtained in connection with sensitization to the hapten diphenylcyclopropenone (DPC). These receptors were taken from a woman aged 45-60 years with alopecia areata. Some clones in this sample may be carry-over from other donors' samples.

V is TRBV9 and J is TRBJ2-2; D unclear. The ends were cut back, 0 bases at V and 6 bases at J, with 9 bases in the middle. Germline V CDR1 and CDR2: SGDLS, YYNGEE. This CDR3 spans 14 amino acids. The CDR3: CASSVVIDSGELFF. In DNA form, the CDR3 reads TGTGCCAGCAGCGTAGTAATAGATTCCGGGGAGCTGTTTTTT.

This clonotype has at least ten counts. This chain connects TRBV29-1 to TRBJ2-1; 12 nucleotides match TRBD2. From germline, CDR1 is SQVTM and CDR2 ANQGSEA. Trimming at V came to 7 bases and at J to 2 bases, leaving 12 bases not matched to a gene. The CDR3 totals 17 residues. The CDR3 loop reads CSARLAGEPKTYNEQFF. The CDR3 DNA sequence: TGCAGCGCCCGACTAGCGGGAGAGCCGAAAACCTACAATGAGCAGTTCTTC.

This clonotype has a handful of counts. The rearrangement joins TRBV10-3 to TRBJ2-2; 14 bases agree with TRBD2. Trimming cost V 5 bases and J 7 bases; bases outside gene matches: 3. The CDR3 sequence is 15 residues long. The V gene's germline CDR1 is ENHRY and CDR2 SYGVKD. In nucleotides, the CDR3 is TGTGCCATCAGTCGGGGACTAGCGGGAGTCGGGGAGCTGTTTTTT. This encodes CAISRGLAGVGELFF.

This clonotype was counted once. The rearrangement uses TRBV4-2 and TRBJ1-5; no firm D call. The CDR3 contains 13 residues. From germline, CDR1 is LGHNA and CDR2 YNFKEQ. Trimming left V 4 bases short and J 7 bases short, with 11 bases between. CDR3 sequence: CASSRRGPQPQHF. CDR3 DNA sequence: TGTGCCAGCAGCCGACGTGGCCCCCAGCCCCAGCATTTT.

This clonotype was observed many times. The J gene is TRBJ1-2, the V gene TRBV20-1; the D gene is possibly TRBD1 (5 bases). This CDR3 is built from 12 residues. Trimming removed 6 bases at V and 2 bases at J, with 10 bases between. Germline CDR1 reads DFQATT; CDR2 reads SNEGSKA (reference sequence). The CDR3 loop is CSASGTNYGYTF. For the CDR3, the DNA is TGCAGTGCCTCTGGGACGAACTATGGCTACACCTTC.

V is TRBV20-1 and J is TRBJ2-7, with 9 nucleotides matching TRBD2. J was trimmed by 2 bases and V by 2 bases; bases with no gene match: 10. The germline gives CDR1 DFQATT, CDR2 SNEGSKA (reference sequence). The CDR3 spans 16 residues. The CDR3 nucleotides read TGCAGTGCTAGACCTCGATCGGGCGGGAGGGCCTACGAGCAGTACTTC. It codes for CSARPRSGGRAYEQYF.

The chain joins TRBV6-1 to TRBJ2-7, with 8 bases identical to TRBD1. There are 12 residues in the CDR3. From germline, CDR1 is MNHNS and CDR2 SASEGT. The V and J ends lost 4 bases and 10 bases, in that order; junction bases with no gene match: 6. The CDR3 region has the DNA TGTGCCAGCAGTGGACCGGGACAGGCCCAGTACTTC. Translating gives CASSGPGQAQYF.

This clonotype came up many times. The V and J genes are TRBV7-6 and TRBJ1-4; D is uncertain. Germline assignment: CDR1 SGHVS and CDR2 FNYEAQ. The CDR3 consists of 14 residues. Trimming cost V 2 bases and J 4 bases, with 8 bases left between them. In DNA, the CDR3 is TGTGCCAGCAGCTTAATTCGGAGTAATGAAAAACTGTTTTTT. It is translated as CASSLIRSNEKLFF.

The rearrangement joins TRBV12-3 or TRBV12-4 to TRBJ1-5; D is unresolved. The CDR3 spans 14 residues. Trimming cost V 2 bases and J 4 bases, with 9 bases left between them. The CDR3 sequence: CASSLWQDNQPQHF. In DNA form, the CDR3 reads TGTGCCAGCAGTTTATGGCAGGATAATCAGCCCCAGCATTTT.

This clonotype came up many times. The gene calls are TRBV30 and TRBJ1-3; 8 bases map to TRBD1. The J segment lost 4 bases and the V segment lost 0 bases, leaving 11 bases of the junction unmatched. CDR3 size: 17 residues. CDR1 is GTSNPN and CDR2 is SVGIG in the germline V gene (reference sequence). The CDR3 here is CAWSVRRTGKFGNTIYF. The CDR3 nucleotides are TGTGCCTGGAGTGTACGTAGGACAGGGAAGTTCGGAAACACCATATATTTT.

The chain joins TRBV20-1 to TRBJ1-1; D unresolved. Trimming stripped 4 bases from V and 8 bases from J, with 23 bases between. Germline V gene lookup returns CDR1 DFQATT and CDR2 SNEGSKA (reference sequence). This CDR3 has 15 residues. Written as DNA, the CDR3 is TGCAGTGCTAACACACCAGGACGAGCCCGAGGAGAAGCTTTCTTT. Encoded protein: CSANTPGRARGEAFF.

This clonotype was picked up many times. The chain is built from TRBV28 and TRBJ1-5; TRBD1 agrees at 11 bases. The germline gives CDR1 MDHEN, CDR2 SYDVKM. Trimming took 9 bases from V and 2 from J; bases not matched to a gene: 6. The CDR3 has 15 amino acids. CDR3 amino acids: CASRTGGSGNQPQHF. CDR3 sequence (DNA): TGTGCCAGTAGGACAGGGGGCTCCGGCAATCAGCCCCAGCATTTT. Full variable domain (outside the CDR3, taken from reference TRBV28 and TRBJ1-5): DVKVTQSSRYLVKRTGEKVFLECVQDMDHENMFWYRQDPGLGLRLIYFSYDVKMKEKGDIPEGYSVSREKKERFSLILESASTNQTSMYLCASRTGGSGNQPQHFGDGTRLSIL.

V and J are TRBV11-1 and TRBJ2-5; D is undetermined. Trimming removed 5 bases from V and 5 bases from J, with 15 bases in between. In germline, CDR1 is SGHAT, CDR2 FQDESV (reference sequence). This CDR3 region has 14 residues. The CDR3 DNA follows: TGTGCCAGCAGCAACGGGCCTCAGTGGGAGACCCAGTACTTC. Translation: CASSNGPQWETQYF.

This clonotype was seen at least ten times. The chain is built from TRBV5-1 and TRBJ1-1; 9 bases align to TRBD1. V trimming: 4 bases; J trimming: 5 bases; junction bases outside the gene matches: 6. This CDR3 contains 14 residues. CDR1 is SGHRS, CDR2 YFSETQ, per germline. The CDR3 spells CASSGGQGFTEAFF. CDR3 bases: TGCGCCAGCAGCGGGGGACAGGGATTTACTGAAGCTTTCTTT. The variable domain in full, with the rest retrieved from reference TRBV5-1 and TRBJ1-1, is KAGVTQTPRYLIKTRGQQVTLSCSPISGHRSVSWYQQTPGQGLQFLFEYFSETQRNKGNFPGRFSGRQFSNSRSEMNVSTLELGDSALYLCASSGGQGFTEAFFGQGTRLTVV.

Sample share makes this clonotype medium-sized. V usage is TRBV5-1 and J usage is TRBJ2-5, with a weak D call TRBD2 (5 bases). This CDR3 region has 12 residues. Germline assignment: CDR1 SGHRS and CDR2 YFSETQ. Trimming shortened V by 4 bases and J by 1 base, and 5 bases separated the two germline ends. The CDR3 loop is CASSAGQETQYF. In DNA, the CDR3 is TGCGCCAGCAGCGCGGGCCAAGAGACCCAGTACTTC. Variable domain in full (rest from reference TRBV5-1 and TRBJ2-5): KAGVTQTPRYLIKTRGQQVTLSCSPISGHRSVSWYQQTPGQGLQFLFEYFSETQRNKGNFPGRFSGRQFSNSRSEMNVSTLELGDSALYLCASSAGQETQYFGPGTRLLVL.

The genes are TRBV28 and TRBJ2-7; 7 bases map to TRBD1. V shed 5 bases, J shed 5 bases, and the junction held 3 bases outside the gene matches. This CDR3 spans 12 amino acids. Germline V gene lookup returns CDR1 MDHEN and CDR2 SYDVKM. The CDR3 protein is CASSTGVNEQYF. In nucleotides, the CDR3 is TGTGCCAGCAGTACAGGGGTCAACGAGCAGTACTTC.

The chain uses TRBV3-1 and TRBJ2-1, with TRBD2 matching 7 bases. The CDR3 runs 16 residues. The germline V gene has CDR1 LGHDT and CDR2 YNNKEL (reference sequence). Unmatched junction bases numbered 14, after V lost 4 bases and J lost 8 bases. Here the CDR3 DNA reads TGTGCCAGCAGCCTAGGTCGCGCGGGAGTGATGGATGAGCAGTTCTTC. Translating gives CASSLGRAGVMDEQFF.

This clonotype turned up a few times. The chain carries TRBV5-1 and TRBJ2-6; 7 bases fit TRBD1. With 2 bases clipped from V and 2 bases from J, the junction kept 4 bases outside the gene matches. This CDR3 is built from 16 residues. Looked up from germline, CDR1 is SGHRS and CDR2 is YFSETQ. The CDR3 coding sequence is TGCGCCAGCAGCTTTCGAGGGGGCACTGGGGCCAACGTCCTGACTTTC. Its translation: CASSFRGGTGANVLTF.

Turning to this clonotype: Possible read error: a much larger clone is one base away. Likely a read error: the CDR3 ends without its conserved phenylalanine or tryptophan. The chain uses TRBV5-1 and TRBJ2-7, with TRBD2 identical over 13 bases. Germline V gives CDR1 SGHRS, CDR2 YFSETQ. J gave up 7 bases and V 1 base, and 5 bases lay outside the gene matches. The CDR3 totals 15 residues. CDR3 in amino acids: CASSLRTSGSGEQYL. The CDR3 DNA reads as TGCGCCAGCAGCTTGAGGACTAGCGGGAGCGGGGAGCAGTACTTG.

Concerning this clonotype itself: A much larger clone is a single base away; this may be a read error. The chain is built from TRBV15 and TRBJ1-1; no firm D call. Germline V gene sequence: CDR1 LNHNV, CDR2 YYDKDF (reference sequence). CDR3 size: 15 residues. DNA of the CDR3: TGTGTCACCAGCAGAGATTTGAGGGAGGGCCCTGAAGCTTTCTTT. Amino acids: CVTSRDLREGPEAFF.

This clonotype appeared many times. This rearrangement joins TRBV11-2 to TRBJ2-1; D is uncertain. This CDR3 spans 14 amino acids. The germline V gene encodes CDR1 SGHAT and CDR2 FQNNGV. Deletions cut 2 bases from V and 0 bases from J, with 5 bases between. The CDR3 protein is CASSLIDSYNEQFF. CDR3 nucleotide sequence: TGTGCCAGCAGCTTAATCGACTCCTACAATGAGCAGTTCTTC.

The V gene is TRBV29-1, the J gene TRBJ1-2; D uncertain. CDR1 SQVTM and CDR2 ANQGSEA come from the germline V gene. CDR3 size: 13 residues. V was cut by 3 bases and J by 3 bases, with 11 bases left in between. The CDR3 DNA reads TGCAGCGTTGATACTGGTGCGGACTATGGCTACACCTTC. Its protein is CSVDTGADYGYTF.

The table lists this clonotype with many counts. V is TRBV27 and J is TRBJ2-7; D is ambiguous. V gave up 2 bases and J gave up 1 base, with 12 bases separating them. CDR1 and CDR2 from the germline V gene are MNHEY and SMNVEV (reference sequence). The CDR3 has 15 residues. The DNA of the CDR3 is TGTGCCAGCAGTTTAAAGGCTTGGGAATCCTACGAGCAGTACTTC. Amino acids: CASSLKAWESYEQYF.

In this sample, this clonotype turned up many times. The CDR3 DNA is TGTGCCAGCAGTGAGGAAGCGGGAGGTAGCTACGAGCAGTACTTC. Translating gives CASSEEAGGSYEQYF. The J gene is TRBJ2-7, the V gene TRBV6-4, with 9 bases lining up with TRBD2. The CDR3 covers 15 residues. The trim removed 3 bases at V and 3 bases at J, leaving 6 bases unmatched. Germline loops: CDR1 MRHNA, CDR2 SNTAGT.

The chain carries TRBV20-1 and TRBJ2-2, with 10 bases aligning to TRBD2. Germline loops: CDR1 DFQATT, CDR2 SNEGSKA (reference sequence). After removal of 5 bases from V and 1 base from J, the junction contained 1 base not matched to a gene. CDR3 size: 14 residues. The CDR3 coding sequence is TGCAGTGCTCGGACTAGCGGGAACACCGGGGAGCTGTTTTTT. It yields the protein CSARTSGNTGELFF.

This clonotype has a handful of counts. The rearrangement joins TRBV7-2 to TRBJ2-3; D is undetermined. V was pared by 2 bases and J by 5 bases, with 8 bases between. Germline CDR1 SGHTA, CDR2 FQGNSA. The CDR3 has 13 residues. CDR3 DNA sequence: TGTGCCAGCAGCTTAACTAACCAAGATACGCAGTATTTT. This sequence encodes CASSLTNQDTQYF.

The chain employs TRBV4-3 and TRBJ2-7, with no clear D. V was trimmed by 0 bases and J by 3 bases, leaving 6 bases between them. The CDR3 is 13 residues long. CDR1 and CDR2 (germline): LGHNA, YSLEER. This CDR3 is CASSQDDGYEQYF. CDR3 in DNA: TGCGCCAGCAGCCAAGATGACGGCTACGAGCAGTACTTC.

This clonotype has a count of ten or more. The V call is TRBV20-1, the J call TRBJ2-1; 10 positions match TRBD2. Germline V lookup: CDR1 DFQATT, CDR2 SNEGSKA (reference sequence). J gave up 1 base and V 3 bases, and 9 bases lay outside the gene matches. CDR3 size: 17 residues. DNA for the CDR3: TGCAGTGCTAGCATAACGGGACTAGCGCAATCCTACAATGAGCAGTTCTTC. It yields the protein CSASITGLAQSYNEQFF.

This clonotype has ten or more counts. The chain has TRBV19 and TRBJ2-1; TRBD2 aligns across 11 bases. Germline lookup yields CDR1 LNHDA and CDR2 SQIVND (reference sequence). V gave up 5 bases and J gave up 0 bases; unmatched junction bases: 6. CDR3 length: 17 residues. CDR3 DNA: TGTGCCAGTAGTGGGACTAGCGGCTCTAGCTCCTACAATGAGCAGTTCTTC. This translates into CASSGTSGSSSYNEQFF.

The CDR3 DNA is TGTGCCAGCAGTGGGGGGTACGAGTCCTACGAGCAGTACTTC. It specifies CASSGGYESYEQYF. The rearrangement joins TRBV2 to TRBJ2-7, with D perhaps assigned TRBD1 or TRBD2 (5 bases each). V lost 4 bases to trimming and J lost 1 base, with 11 bases between them. The CDR3 is 14 amino acids. Germline V CDR1 and CDR2: SNHLY, FYNNEI. The complete variable domain, with remaining parts taken from reference TRBV2 and TRBJ2-7, reads EPEVTQTPSHQVTQMGQEVILRCVPISNHLYFYWYRQILGQKVEFLVSFYNNEISEKSEIFDDQFSVERPDGSNFTLKIRSTKLEDSAMYFCASSGGYESYEQYFGPGTRLTVT.